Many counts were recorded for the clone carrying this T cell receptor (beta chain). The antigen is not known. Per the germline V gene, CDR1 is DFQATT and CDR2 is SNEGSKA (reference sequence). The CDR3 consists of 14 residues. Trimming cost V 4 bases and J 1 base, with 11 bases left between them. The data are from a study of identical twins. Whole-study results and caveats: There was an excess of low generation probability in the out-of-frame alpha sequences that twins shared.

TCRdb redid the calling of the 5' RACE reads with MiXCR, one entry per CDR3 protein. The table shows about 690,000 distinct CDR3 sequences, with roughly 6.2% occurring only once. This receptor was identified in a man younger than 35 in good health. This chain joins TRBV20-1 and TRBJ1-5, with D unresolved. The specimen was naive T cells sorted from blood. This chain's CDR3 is CSAKLTWSNQPQHF. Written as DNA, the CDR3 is TGCAGTGCTAAGCTGACCTGGAGCAATCAGCCCCAGCATTTT.